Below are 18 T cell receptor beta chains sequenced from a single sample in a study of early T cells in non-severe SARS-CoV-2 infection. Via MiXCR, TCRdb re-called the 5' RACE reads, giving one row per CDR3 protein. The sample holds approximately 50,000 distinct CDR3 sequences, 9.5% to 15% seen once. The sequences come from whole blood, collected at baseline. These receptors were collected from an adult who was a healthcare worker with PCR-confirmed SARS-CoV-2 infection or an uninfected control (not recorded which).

CDR3 in amino acids: CASTLPRGEGNTIYF. CDR3 DNA: TGTGCCAGCACTCTCCCCCGGGGGGAAGGAAACACCATATATTTT. V gene TRBV2 combines with J gene TRBJ1-3, with D maybe TRBD1 (5 bases). CDR3 length: 15 residues. V dropped 7 bases and J dropped 4 bases, with 17 bases sitting between them. Per the germline V gene, CDR1 is SNHLY and CDR2 is FYNNEI. Based on the CDR3 plus reference TRBV2 and TRBJ1-3, the full variable domain is EPEVTQTPSHQVTQMGQEVILRCVPISNHLYFYWYRQILGQKVEFLVSFYNNEISEKSEIFDDQFSVERPDGSNFTLKIRSTKLEDSAMYFCASTLPRGEGNTIYFGEGSWLTVV.

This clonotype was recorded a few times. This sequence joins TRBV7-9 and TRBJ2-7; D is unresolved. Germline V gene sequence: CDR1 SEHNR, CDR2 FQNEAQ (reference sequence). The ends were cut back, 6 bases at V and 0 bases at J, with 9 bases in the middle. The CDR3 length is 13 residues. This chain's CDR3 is CASRGPSSYEQYF. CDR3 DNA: TGTGCCAGCAGGGGCCCCAGCTCCTACGAGCAGTACTTC.

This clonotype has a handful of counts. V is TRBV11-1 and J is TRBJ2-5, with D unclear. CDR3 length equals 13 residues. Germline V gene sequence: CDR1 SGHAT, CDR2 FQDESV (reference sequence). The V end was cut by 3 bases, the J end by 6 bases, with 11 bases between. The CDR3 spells CASSFERRKTQYF. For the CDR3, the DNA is TGTGCCAGCAGCTTCGAGCGTCGGAAGACCCAGTACTTC. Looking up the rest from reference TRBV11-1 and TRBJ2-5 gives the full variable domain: EAEVAQSPRYKITEKSQAVAFWCDPISGHATLYWYRQILGQGPELLVQFQDESVVDDSQLPKDRFSAERLKGVDSTLKIQPAELGDSAMYLCASSFERRKTQYFGPGTRLLVL.

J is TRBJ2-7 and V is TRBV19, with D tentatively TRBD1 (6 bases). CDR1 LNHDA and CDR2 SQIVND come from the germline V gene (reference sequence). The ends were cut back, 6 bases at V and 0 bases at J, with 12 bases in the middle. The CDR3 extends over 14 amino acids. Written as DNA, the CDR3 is TGTGCCAGTAGACCCTGGACAGCCTCCTACGAGCAGTACTTC. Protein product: CASRPWTASYEQYF.

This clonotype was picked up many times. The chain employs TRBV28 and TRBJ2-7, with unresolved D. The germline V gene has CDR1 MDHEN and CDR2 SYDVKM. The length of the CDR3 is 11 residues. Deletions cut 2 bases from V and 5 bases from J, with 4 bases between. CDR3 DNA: TGTGCCAGCAGTTTAGGGAACGAGCAGTACTTC. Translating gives CASSLGNEQYF.

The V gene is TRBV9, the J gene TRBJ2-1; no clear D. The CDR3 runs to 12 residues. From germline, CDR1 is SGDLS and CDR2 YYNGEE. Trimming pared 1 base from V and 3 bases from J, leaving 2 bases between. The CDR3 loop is CASSVNYNEQFF. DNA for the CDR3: TGTGCCAGCAGCGTAAACTACAATGAGCAGTTCTTC.

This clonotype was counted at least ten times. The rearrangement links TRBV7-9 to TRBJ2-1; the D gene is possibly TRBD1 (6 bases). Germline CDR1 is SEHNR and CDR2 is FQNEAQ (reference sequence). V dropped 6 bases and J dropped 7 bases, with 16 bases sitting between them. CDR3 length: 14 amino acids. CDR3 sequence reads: CASRPETGRNEQFF. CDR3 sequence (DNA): TGTGCCAGCAGACCCGAGACAGGTAGAAATGAGCAGTTCTTC.

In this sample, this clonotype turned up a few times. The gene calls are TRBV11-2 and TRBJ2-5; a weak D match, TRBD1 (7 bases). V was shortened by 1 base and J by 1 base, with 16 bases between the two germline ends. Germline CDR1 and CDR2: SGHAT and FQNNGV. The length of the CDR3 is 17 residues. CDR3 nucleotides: TGTGCCAGCAGCTTAGGGGTTGTCCAGGGGGGCCAAGAGACCCAGTACTTC. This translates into CASSLGVVQGGQETQYF.

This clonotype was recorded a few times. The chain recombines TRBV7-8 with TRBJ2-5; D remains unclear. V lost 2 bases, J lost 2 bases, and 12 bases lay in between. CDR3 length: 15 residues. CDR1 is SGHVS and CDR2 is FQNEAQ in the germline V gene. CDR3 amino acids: CASSLNFGPQETQYF. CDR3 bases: TGTGCCAGCAGCTTAAACTTCGGTCCACAAGAGACCCAGTACTTC.

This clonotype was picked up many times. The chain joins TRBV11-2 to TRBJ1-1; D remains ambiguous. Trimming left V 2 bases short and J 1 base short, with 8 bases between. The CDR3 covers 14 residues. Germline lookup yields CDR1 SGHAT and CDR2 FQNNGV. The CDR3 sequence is CASSLQRRNTEAFF. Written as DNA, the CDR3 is TGTGCCAGCAGCTTACAACGCAGGAACACTGAAGCTTTCTTT.

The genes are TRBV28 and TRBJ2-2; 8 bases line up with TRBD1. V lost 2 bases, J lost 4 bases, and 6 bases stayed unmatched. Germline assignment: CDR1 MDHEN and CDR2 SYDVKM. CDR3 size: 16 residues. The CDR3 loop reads CASSLTAGGSTGELFF. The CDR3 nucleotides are TGTGCCAGCAGTTTAACGGCAGGGGGCAGCACCGGGGAGCTGTTTTTT.

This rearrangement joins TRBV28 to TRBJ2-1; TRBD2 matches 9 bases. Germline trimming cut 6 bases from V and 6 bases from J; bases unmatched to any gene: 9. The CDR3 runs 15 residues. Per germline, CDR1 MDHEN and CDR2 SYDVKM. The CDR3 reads CASSTSGLASNEQFF. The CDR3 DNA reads TGTGCCAGCAGCACCTCGGGACTAGCCTCCAATGAGCAGTTCTTC. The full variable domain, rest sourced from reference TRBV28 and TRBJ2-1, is DVKVTQSSRYLVKRTGEKVFLECVQDMDHENMFWYRQDPGLGLRLIYFSYDVKMKEKGDIPEGYSVSREKKERFSLILESASTNQTSMYLCASSTSGLASNEQFFGPGTRLTVL.

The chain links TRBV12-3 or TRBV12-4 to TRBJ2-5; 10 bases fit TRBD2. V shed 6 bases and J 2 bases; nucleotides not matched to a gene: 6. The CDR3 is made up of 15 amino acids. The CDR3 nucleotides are TGTGCCAGCAGGGGACTAGCGCTATCTCAAGAGACCCAGTACTTC. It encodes CASRGLALSQETQYF.

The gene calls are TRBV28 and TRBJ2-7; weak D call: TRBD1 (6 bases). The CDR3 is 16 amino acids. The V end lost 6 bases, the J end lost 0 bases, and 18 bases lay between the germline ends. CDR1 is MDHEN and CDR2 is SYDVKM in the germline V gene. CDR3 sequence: CASRNPGRGFSYEQYF. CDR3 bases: TGTGCCAGCAGGAATCCCGGCAGGGGCTTCTCCTACGAGCAGTACTTC.

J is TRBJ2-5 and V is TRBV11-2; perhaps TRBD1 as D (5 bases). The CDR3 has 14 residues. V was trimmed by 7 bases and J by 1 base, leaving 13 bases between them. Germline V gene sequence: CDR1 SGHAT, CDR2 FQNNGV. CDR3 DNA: TGTGCCAGCAAGGCTTCGACAGTCCAAGAGACCCAGTACTTC. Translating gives CASKASTVQETQYF.

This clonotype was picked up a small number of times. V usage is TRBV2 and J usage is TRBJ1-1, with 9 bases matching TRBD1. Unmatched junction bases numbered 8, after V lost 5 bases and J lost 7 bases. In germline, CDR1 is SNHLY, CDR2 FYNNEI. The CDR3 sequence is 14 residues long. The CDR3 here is CASSRPGQGNEAFF. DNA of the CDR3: TGTGCCAGCAGTCGTCCGGGACAGGGAAATGAAGCTTTCTTT.

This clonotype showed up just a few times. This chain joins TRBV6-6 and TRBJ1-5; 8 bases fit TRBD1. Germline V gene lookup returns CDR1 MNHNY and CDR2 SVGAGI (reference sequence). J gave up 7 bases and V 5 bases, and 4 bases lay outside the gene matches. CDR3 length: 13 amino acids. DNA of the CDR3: TGTGCCAGCAGTGACAGGGGTCAACAGCCCCAGCATTTT. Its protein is CASSDRGQQPQHF.

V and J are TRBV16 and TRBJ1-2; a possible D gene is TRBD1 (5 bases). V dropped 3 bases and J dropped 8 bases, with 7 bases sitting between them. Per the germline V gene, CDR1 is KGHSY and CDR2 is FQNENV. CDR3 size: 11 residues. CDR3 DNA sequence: TGTGCCAGCAGCCAGGGGGACGGCTACACCTTC. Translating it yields CASSQGDGYTF.